These T cell receptor beta chains were read from a single sample in a study of cytomegalovirus exposure and HLA in healthy donors. The protocol was immunoSEQ multiplex PCR, while the TCRdb copy is restricted to in-frame clones and leaves out a portion. The data hold about 150,000 clones, with around 75% observed a single time. Material: PBMCs. The receptors here all came from a woman aged 25 to 39 in good health and CMV-seronegative. Each CDR3 is given with its conserved first and last residue. A D gene is named only where the DNA matches it firmly. The size field is filled for only some rows; it gives once, few, many or a size class.

V gene,clone size,J gene,D gene,CDR3 protein,CDR3 DNA
TRBV30,.,TRBJ1-6,.,CALGGANSPLHF,TGTGCCCTTGGGGGGGCGAACTCACCCCTCCACTTT
TRBV5-1,.,TRBJ2-3,.,CASSFEADTQYF,TGCGCCAGCAGCTTCGAGGCAGATACGCAGTATTTT
TRBV5-1,few,TRBJ1-1,.,CASSWTVGANTEAFF,TGCGCCAGCAGCTGGACAGTTGGGGCGAACACTGAAGCTTTCTTT
TRBV7-6,.,TRBJ1-4,.,CASSLGPGQGREKLFF,TGTGCCAGCAGCTTAGGGCCGGGACAAGGGCGTGAAAAACTGTTTTTT
TRBV4-1,.,TRBJ2-1,TRBD2,CASSPSATGTSGSNEQFF,TGCGCCAGCAGCCCAAGCGCAACCGGGACTAGCGGGAGTAATGAGCAGTTCTTC
TRBV5-1,few,TRBJ2-7,.,CASSGNNAEQYF,TGCGCCAGCAGCGGTAACAATGCCGAGCAGTACTTC
TRBV7-2,.,TRBJ2-2,TRBD1,CASREDRGTRITGELFF,TGTGCCAGCAGAGAGGACAGGGGAACGAGGATCACCGGGGAGCTGTTTTTT
TRBV4-3,.,TRBJ1-6,TRBD1,CASSHTGGESPLHF,TGCGCCAGCAGCCACACAGGGGGCGAATCACCCCTCCACTTT
TRBV5-1,once,TRBJ2-6,TRBD1,CASGAPTGKVVGANVLTF,TGCGCCAGCGGGGCGCCGACAGGGAAGGTAGTCGGGGCCAACGTCCTGACTTTC
TRBV27,.,TRBJ2-4,TRBD1,CASAPGTGGAKNIQYF,TGTGCCAGCGCTCCCGGGACAGGGGGCGCCAAAAACATTCAGTACTTC
TRBV19,.,TRBJ1-2,TRBD1,CASSSGQGLIRGYTF,TGTGCCAGTAGTTCCGGACAGGGGCTTATTCGGGGCTACACCTTC
TRBV5-1,.,TRBJ2-1,TRBD2,CASSPDAGVGFNEQFF,TGCGCCAGCAGCCCAGACGCGGGAGTAGGTTTCAATGAGCAGTTCTTC
TRBV10-3,.,TRBJ1-2,TRBD1,CAISESKTGPSIAYTF,TGTGCCATCAGTGAATCGAAGACAGGGCCTTCTATTGCGTACACCTTC
TRBV7-8,.,TRBJ1-1,.,CASSRTVNTEAFF,TGTGCCAGCAGTCGCACAGTGAACACTGAAGCTTTCTTT
TRBV6-6,.,TRBJ2-5,TRBD1,CASSGPDRGQETQYF,TGTGCCAGCAGTGGACCGGACAGGGGACAAGAGACCCAGTACTTC
TRBV28,.,TRBJ1-2,.,CASSSPTLQVRAGYTF,TGTGCCAGCAGCTCCCCCACTTTACAGGTCCGGGCTGGCTACACCTTC
TRBV6-1,.,TRBJ1-2,TRBD1,CASLLSRDRGDGYTF,TGTGCCAGCCTACTGTCCCGGGACAGGGGAGATGGCTACACCTTC
TRBV28,.,TRBJ2-2,.,CASSWAMGVGNTGELFF,TGTGCCAGCAGTTGGGCCATGGGCGTCGGGAACACCGGGGAGCTGTTTTTT
TRBV18,.,TRBJ2-1,.,CASSPQESYSYNEQFF,TGTGCCAGCTCACCGCAAGAAAGCTACTCCTACAATGAGCAGTTCTTC
TRBV13,.,TRBJ2-7,.,CASSFSREPSYEQYF,TGTGCCAGCAGCTTCTCCAGGGAACCCTCCTACGAGCAGTACTTC
TRBV5-4,.,TRBJ1-4,TRBD1,CASSSRDRDEKLFF,TGTGCCAGCAGCTCCCGGGACAGGGATGAAAAACTGTTTTTT
TRBV7-2,.,TRBJ2-5,TRBD2,CASTERGWGETQYF,TGTGCCAGCACTGAGCGGGGCTGGGGAGAGACCCAGTACTTC
TRBV6-1,.,TRBJ1-4,.,CASRSVNYEKLFF,TGTGCCAGCAGATCAGTTAATTACGAAAAACTGTTTTTT
TRBV27,.,TRBJ1-1,.,CASSLRGLGTEAFF,TGTGCCAGCAGTTTAAGGGGGTTGGGCACTGAAGCTTTCTTT
TRBV9,.,TRBJ2-2,TRBD2,CASSVAWSGRNTGELFF,TGTGCCAGCAGCGTAGCTTGGAGCGGGAGGAACACCGGGGAGCTGTTTTTT
TRBV5-4,.,TRBJ1-1,TRBD1,CASSRRTGAMNTEAFF,TGTGCCAGCAGCCGCCGGACAGGGGCTATGAACACTGAAGCTTTCTTT
TRBV7-2,.,TRBJ1-2,.,CASSEQGNTVANYGYTF,TGTGCCAGCAGCGAACAGGGAAATACGGTAGCTAACTATGGCTACACCTTC
TRBV5-6,few,TRBJ1-1,TRBD1,CASSLVNRGSTEAFF,TGTGCCAGCAGCTTGGTAAACAGGGGGAGCACTGAAGCTTTCTTT
TRBV27,.,TRBJ2-7,.,CASSLQGPRYEQYF,TGTGCCAGCAGTTTACAGGGGCCCCGCTACGAGCAGTACTTC
TRBV9,.,TRBJ2-3,.,CASSESGLTDTQYF,TGTGCCAGCAGCGAGAGCGGGCTTACAGATACGCAGTATTTT
TRBV6-5,.,TRBJ2-7,.,CASSYSLPGDYEQYF,TGTGCCAGCAGTTACTCGCTTCCAGGGGACTACGAGCAGTACTTC
TRBV5-1,few,TRBJ2-2,.,CASSLGGANTGELFF,TGCGCCAGCAGCTTAGGAGGGGCGAACACCGGGGAGCTGTTTTTT
TRBV6-1,once,TRBJ1-2,.,CASSERRRNYGYTF,TGTGCCAGCAGTGAACGGCGGAGGAACTATGGCTACACCTTC
TRBV9,once,TRBJ2-5,.,CASTFLGVARTKETQYF,TGTGCCAGCACGTTCCTTGGGGTAGCGAGAACTAAAGAGACCCAGTACTTC
TRBV7-9,once,TRBJ2-7,TRBD2,CSSSLRVLAGGPGEQYF,TGTTCCAGCAGCCTCCGGGTTTTAGCGGGAGGGCCCGGGGAGCAGTACTTC
TRBV13,once,TRBJ2-7,TRBD2,CASSSRIAGGLFAEQYF,TGTGCCAGCAGCTCCCGGATAGCGGGAGGCCTATTCGCCGAGCAGTACTTC
TRBV5-4,once,TRBJ2-7,.,CASSIRDEQYF,TGTGCCAGCAGCATCCGGGACGAGCAGTACTTC
TRBV5-5,.,TRBJ2-7,TRBD2,CASSLGGGLAGEVIYEQYF,TGTGCCAGCAGCTTGGGAGGGGGACTAGCGGGAGAAGTTATCTACGAGCAGTACTTC
TRBV7-6,.,TRBJ2-3,.,CASSLDAHTQYF,TGTGCCAGCAGCTTAGACGCGCATACGCAGTATTTT
TRBV29-1,once,TRBJ1-1,TRBD1,CSVQRQGAGTEAFF,TGCAGCGTCCAACGACAGGGGGCTGGCACTGAAGCTTTCTTT
TRBV18,.,TRBJ2-3,.,CASSPQSGGSTDTQYF,TGTGCCAGCTCACCACAAAGCGGAGGAAGCACAGATACGCAGTATTTT
TRBV9,few,TRBJ2-5,.,CASSPQGNRETQYF,TGTGCCAGCAGCCCACAGGGTAACCGAGAGACCCAGTACTTC
TRBV6-5,once,TRBJ2-1,TRBD1,CASSEQGLEQFF,TGTGCCAGCAGTGAACAGGGGCTCGAGCAGTTCTTC
TRBV18,.,TRBJ1-1,.,CASSPGRNTEAFF,TGTGCCAGCTCACCAGGGAGGAACACTGAAGCTTTCTTT
TRBV7-9,.,TRBJ2-3,.,CASSQTPGLSTDTQYF,TGTGCCAGCAGCCAAACCCCAGGGTTAAGCACAGATACGCAGTATTTT
TRBV2,.,TRBJ1-2,.,CASSGGGRRLNYGYTF,TGTGCCAGCAGCGGGGGGGGTCGCAGGCTCAACTATGGCTACACCTTC